The rows below give T cell receptor beta chains drawn from one sample of a study of graft-versus-host responses after intestinal transplantation. The repertoire was sequenced with immunoSEQ multiplex PCR; TCRdb's copy has only in-frame clones and lacks some. This sample carries some 15,000 clones, approximately 80% of them seen once, and the ten largest clones take roughly 20%. Here the sequenced sample was ileum tissue, taken 104 days after intestinal transplant. The receptor set was obtained from a human patient who received an intestinal transplant, so some T cells may come from the graft donor. Each CDR3 is given with its conserved first and last residue. The D gene is left open where the match is weak. The listing skips clone size in some rows; elsewhere it reads once, few, many or a size class.

>TRBV4-2|-|TRBD2|TRBJ2-4
CASSFTGTSGRENIQYF
TGTGCCAGCAGCTTTACCGGGACTAGCGGGAGGGAAAACATTCAGTACTTC
>TRBV30|-|TRBD1|TRBJ2-2
CAWSVRTGKGTTNTGELFF
TGTGCCTGGAGTGTAAGGACAGGGAAGGGAACTACGAACACCGGGGAGCTGTTTTTT
>TRBV30|-|-|TRBJ2-7
CAWSVTRRGDRVRSYEQYF
TGTGCCTGGAGTGTGACCCGCAGGGGGGACCGCGTTAGGTCCTACGAGCAGTACTTC
>TRBV5-5|-|-|TRBJ2-1
CASSSQADEQFF
TGTGCCAGCAGCTCACAGGCTGATGAGCAGTTCTTC
>TRBV6-5|-|-|TRBJ1-1
CASRTGGGVSTEAFF
TGTGCCAGCAGGACTGGGGGAGGAGTTAGCACTGAAGCTTTCTTT
>TRBV5-1|-|TRBD2|TRBJ2-7
CASRFRTSGWQYF
TGCGCCAGCAGGTTTAGGACTAGCGGCTGGCAGTACTTC
>TRBV21-1|-|-|TRBJ2-7
CASSKAPDRIYEQYF
TGTGCCAGCAGCAAAGCCCCAGACAGGATCTACGAGCAGTACTTC
>TRBV6-1|-|-|TRBJ2-4
CASSEQGKNIQYF
TGTGCCAGCAGTGAACAGGGCAAAAACATTCAGTACTTC
>TRBV6-5|-|-|TRBJ2-7
CASSYRPSSYEQYF
TGTGCCAGCAGTTACCGTCCTAGTAGCTACGAGCAGTACTTC
>TRBV11-2|-|TRBD2|TRBJ2-1
CASSSGTSGMGYYNEQFF
TGTGCCAGCAGCTCCGGAACTAGCGGGATGGGGTACTACAATGAGCAGTTCTTC
>TRBV6-9|-|-|TRBJ2-5
CASTSTGQETQYF
TGTGCCAGCACCTCTACCGGCCAAGAGACCCAGTACTTC
>TRBV5-1|-|TRBD1|TRBJ2-7
CASSHAGTGGVYEQYF
TGCGCCAGCAGCCACGCCGGGACAGGGGGCGTCTACGAGCAGTACTTC
>TRBV6-5|-|TRBD1|TRBJ1-1
CASSQPTGGNTEAFF
TGTGCCAGCAGCCAGCCGACAGGGGGTAACACTGAAGCTTTCTTT
>TRBV28|once|-|TRBJ1-4
CASSLIGQPNEKLFF
TGTGCCAGCAGTTTGATTGGACAGCCTAATGAAAAACTGTTTTTT
>TRBV7-3|-|-|TRBJ2-7
CASSNPDPGSYEQYF
TGTGCCAGCAGCAACCCAGACCCCGGATCCTACGAGCAGTACTTC
>TRBV6-5|-|TRBD2|TRBJ2-1
CASSSTSWNEQFF
TGTGCCAGCAGTTCGACTAGCTGGAATGAGCAGTTCTTC
>TRBV15|-|TRBD2|TRBJ2-1
CATKAGEDNEQFF
TGTGCCACCAAGGCGGGAGAGGACAATGAGCAGTTCTTC
>TRBV28|-|TRBD1|TRBJ1-2
CASSFHPQTGGLNYGYTF
TGTGCCAGCAGTTTCCACCCTCAGACAGGGGGCCTTAACTATGGCTACACCTTC
>TRBV5-8|-|TRBD2|TRBJ2-5
CASSLAGLAGWGETQYF
TGTGCCAGCAGCTTGGCAGGACTAGCGGGATGGGGGGAGACCCAGTACTTC
>TRBV7-3|-|TRBD1|TRBJ2-2
CASSSQGIGGELFF
TGTGCCAGCAGCTCACAGGGGATCGGCGGGGAGCTGTTTTTT
>TRBV18|-|TRBD2|TRBJ2-1
CASSPQLADNEQFF
TGTGCCAGCTCACCGCAGCTAGCGGACAATGAGCAGTTCTTC
>TRBV5-1|-|TRBD2|TRBJ2-1
CASSLTSGNTYNEQFF
TGCGCCAGCAGCTTGACTAGCGGGAACACCTACAATGAGCAGTTCTTC
>TRBV6-5|-|TRBD1|TRBJ1-6
CASSAGTGNNSPLHF
TGTGCCAGCAGTGCCGGGACAGGGAATAATTCACCCCTCCACTTT
>TRBV7-9|-|TRBD1|TRBJ1-2
CASSLSQGARGYTF
TGTGCCAGCAGCTTATCACAGGGGGCACGAGGCTACACCTTC
>TRBV4-1|-|TRBD1|TRBJ2-3
CASTFQGADTQYF
TGCGCCAGCACCTTTCAGGGGGCAGATACGCAGTATTTT
>TRBV4-3|-|-|TRBJ1-2
CASSQGRGGGYTF
TGCGCCAGCAGCCAAGGCAGGGGAGGAGGCTACACCTTC
>TRBV30|-|TRBD1|TRBJ2-3
CAWSPQGASTDTQYF
TGTGCCTGGAGTCCACAGGGGGCTAGCACAGATACGCAGTATTTT
>TRBV30|-|-|TRBJ2-5
CAWSVGREETQYF
TGTGCCTGGAGTGTGGGCAGGGAGGAGACCCAGTACTTC
>TRBV5-6|-|-|TRBJ2-5
CASSLAVGSETQYF
TGTGCCAGCAGCTTGGCCGTCGGGTCGGAGACCCAGTACTTC
>TRBV5-1|-|TRBD1|TRBJ2-7
CASSLGGTGFYEQYF
TGCGCCAGCAGCTTGGGTGGGACAGGCTTCTACGAGCAGTACTTC
>TRBV18|-|-|TRBJ1-2
CASSVYRRQAPGNYGYTF
TGTGCCAGCTCGGTGTATAGGAGACAGGCACCGGGCAACTATGGCTACACCTTC
>TRBV2|-|-|TRBJ2-1
CASFIWETNYNEQFF
TGTGCCAGCTTCATTTGGGAGACTAACTACAATGAGCAGTTCTTC
>TRBV28|-|TRBD1|TRBJ2-5
CASRPGTDSLAQYF
TGTGCCAGCAGACCCGGGACAGATTCGTTGGCCCAGTACTTC
>TRBV30|-|TRBD2|TRBJ2-5
CAWGLGLAGGETQYF
TGTGCCTGGGGATTAGGACTAGCGGGGGGAGAGACCCAGTACTTC
>TRBV27|-|-|TRBJ2-1
CASSPLGSVYNEQFF
TGTGCCAGCAGCCCCTTGGGCAGTGTCTACAATGAGCAGTTCTTC
>TRBV12-2|-|-|TRBJ2-3
CASRLGGSGDTDTQYF
TGTGCAAGTCGCTTAGGGGGTAGCGGGGACACAGATACGCAGTATTTT
>TRBV29-1|-|-|TRBJ2-1
CSVVWQRYNEQFF
TGCAGCGTTGTTTGGCAGAGGTACAATGAGCAGTTCTTC
>TRBV27|-|-|TRBJ1-5
CASSIIYGVGNQPQHF
TGTGCCAGCAGCATTATTTACGGGGTAGGTAATCAGCCCCAGCATTTT
>TRBV19|-|-|TRBJ2-7
CASSPGRGGYEQYF
TGTGCCAGTAGCCCTGGGCGGGGAGGCTACGAGCAGTACTTC
>TRBV28|-|TRBD2|TRBJ2-7
CASSRGGLGRFHEQYF
TGTGCCAGCAGCCGGGGGGGACTAGGACGTTTCCACGAGCAGTACTTC
>TRBV10-1|-|TRBD2|TRBJ2-3
CASSESGLAGDTQYF
TGCGCCAGCAGTGAGTCGGGGCTAGCGGGAGATACGCAGTATTTT
>TRBV19|-|-|TRBJ2-4
CASSIQGDVQYF
TGTGCCAGTAGTATACAGGGAGACGTTCAGTACTTC
>TRBV5-6|few|TRBD2|TRBJ2-1
CASSPSGGRSSYNEQFF
TGTGCCAGCAGCCCGTCGGGGGGTAGGAGCTCCTACAATGAGCAGTTCTTC
>TRBV9|-|TRBD2|TRBJ2-5
CARPTSGIALQETQYF
TGTGCCAGGCCGACTAGCGGGATTGCACTCCAAGAGACCCAGTACTTC
>TRBV10-1|-|-|TRBJ1-5
CASSGGRRARSNQPQHF
TGCGCCAGCAGTGGAGGAAGAAGGGCGCGGAGCAATCAGCCCCAGCATTTT
>TRBV5-1|-|TRBD2|TRBJ2-5
CASSLRLAGGYQETQYF
TGCGCCAGCAGCTTACGACTAGCGGGAGGGTACCAAGAGACCCAGTACTTC
>TRBV11-2|-|-|TRBJ2-3
CASSLRELTDTQYF
TGTGCCAGCAGCTTAAGGGAACTGACAGATACGCAGTATTTT
>TRBV7-9|-|-|TRBJ2-1
CASSFFGCEQFF
TGTGCCAGCAGCTTTTTCGGGTGTGAGCAGTTCTTC
>TRBV30|-|TRBD1|TRBJ1-2
CAWHYGPGQGYFLYGYTF
TGTGCCTGGCACTATGGCCCGGGACAGGGCTATTTCCTCTATGGCTACACCTTC
>TRBV9|few|-|TRBJ2-1
CASSPRQVGSYNEQFF
TGTGCCAGCAGCCCCAGACAGGTGGGCTCTTACAATGAGCAGTTCTTC
>TRBV1|-|-|TRBJ2-3
CTSSPKIRSTDTQYF
TGCACCAGCAGCCCTAAAATTCGAAGCACAGATACGCAGTATTTT
>TRBV6-5|-|-|TRBJ1-1
CASSRNPNTEAFF
TGTGCCAGCAGTCGAAACCCGAACACTGAAGCTTTCTTT
>TRBV7-3|-|TRBD2|TRBJ2-7
CASSSLAPADEQYF
TGTGCCAGCAGCTCACTAGCGCCAGCGGACGAGCAGTACTTC
>TRBV5-8|-|TRBD1|TRBJ1-5
CASSLVGTVNQPQHF
TGTGCCAGCAGCTTGGTGGGGACAGTAAATCAGCCCCAGCATTTT
>TRBV30|-|-|TRBJ2-1
CAWRLGFGYNEQFF
TGTGCCTGGAGACTCGGGTTCGGCTACAATGAGCAGTTCTTC
>TRBV19|-|TRBD1|TRBJ1-2
CASSPTGGAFYGYTF
TGTGCCAGTAGCCCCACAGGGGGCGCTTTCTATGGCTACACCTTC
>TRBV27|-|TRBD1|TRBJ2-2
CASSPGTGLAGELFF
TGTGCCAGCAGTCCCGGGACAGGGTTGGCCGGGGAGCTGTTTTTT
>TRBV29-1|-|TRBD2|TRBJ2-1
CRPGTSHNEQFF
TGCAGGCCCGGGACTAGCCACAATGAGCAGTTCTTC